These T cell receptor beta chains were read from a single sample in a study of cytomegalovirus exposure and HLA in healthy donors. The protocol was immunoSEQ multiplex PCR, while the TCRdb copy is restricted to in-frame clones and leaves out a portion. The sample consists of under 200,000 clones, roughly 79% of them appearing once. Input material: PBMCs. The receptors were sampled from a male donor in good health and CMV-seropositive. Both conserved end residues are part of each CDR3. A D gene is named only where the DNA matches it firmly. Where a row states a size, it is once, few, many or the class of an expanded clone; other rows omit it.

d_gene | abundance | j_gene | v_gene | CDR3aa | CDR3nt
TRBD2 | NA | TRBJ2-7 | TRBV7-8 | CASSHVGGATYEQYF | TGTGCCAGCAGTCATGTCGGGGGGGCAACGTACGAGCAGTACTTC
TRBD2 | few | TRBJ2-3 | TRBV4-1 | CASSQEASGAFGTQYF | TGCGCCAGCAGCCAAGAGGCTAGCGGGGCTTTTGGTACGCAGTATTTT
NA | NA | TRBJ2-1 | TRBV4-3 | CASSRALPQDEQFF | TGCGCCAGCAGCCGGGCCTTACCCCAAGATGAGCAGTTCTTC
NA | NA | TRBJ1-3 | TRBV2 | CASSEWRRTSGNTIYF | TGTGCCAGCAGTGAATGGCGGAGAACCTCTGGAAACACCATATATTTT
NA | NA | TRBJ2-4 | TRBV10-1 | CASSERRGMKDIQYF | TGCGCCAGCAGTGAGCGTAGGGGCATGAAGGACATTCAGTACTTC
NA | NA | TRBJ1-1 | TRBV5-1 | CASSNTVNTEAFF | TGCGCCAGCAGCAATACAGTGAACACTGAAGCTTTCTTT
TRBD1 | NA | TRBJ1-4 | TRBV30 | CAWSRDRGGEKLFF | TGTGCCTGGAGTCGGGACAGGGGTGGAGAAAAACTGTTTTTT
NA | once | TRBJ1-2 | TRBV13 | CASSISEANYGYTF | TGTGCCAGCAGCATCAGTGAAGCTAACTATGGCTACACCTTC
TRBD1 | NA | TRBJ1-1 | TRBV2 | CASDGRQGAREAFF | TGTGCCAGCGACGGGAGGCAGGGGGCCCGCGAAGCTTTCTTT
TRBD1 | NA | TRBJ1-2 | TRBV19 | CASRPTGNYGYTF | TGTGCCAGTAGGCCGACAGGGAACTATGGCTACACCTTC
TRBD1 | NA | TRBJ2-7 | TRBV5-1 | CASSLRTGYEQYF | TGCGCCAGCAGCTTACGGACAGGCTACGAGCAGTACTTC
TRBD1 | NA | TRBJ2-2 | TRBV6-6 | CASSTGQGHGTGELFF | TGTGCCAGCAGTACGGGACAGGGGCACGGCACCGGGGAGCTGTTTTTT
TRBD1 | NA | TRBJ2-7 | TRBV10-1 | CASSENRGPLYEQYF | TGCGCCAGCAGTGAGAACAGGGGGCCCCTCTACGAGCAGTACTTC
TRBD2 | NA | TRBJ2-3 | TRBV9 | CASSVAKGLTNTDTQYF | TGTGCCAGCAGCGTAGCAAAGGGACTAACCAACACAGATACGCAGTATTTT
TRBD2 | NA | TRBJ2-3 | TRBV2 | CASSPAGGGDTQYF | TGTGCCAGCAGCCCAGCGGGGGGCGGGGATACGCAGTATTTT
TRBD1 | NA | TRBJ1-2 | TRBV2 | CASRVQGAIDGYTF | TGTGCCAGCAGGGTACAGGGGGCTATCGATGGCTACACCTTC
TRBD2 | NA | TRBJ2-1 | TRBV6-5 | CASSPGTSGNEQFF | TGTGCCAGCAGCCCTGGGACTAGCGGCAATGAGCAGTTCTTC
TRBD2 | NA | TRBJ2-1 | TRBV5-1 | CASSLIIGLAVSNEQFF | TGCGCCAGCAGCTTGATAATTGGACTAGCTGTTTCCAATGAGCAGTTCTTC
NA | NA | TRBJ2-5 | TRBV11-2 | CASSRSSFRETQYF | TGTGCCAGCAGCAGAAGTAGCTTCCGAGAGACCCAGTACTTC
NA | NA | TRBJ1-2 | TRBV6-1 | CASSEQGTYGYTF | TGTGCCAGCAGTGAACAGGGGACCTATGGCTACACCTTC
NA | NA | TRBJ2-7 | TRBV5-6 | CASSFSPGNEQYF | TGTGCCAGCAGCTTCTCCCCGGGGAACGAGCAGTACTTC
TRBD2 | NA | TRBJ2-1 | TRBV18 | CASSPRGLADNEQFF | TGTGCCAGCTCACCTCGGGGACTAGCAGACAATGAGCAGTTCTTC
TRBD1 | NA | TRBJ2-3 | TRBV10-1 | CASSTGQVRKDTQYF | TGCGCCAGCAGTACCGGACAGGTTCGGAAAGATACGCAGTATTTT
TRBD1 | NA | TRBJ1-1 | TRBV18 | CASATGVGTEAFF | TGTGCCAGCGCTACAGGGGTAGGCACTGAAGCTTTCTTT
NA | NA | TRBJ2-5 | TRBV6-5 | CASSYGLAETQYF | TGTGCCAGCAGTTACGGCTTAGCGGAGACCCAGTACTTC
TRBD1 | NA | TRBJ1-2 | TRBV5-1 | CASRLPMTGHYGYTF | TGCGCCAGCAGACTTCCCATGACAGGGCACTATGGCTACACCTTC
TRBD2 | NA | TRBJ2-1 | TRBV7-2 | CASSLTSGGNNEQFF | TGTGCCAGCAGCTTAACTAGCGGGGGGAACAATGAGCAGTTCTTC
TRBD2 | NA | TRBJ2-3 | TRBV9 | CASSVGLAGGPDTQYF | TGTGCCAGCAGCGTAGGGCTAGCGGGGGGGCCAGATACGCAGTATTTT
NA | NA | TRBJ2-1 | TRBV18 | CASFHGALDEQFF | TGTGCCAGCTTCCATGGGGCGCTAGATGAGCAGTTCTTC
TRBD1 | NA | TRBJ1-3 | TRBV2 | CASRGQGRETGNTIYF | TGTGCCAGCCGGGGACAGGGAAGGGAAACTGGAAACACCATATATTTT
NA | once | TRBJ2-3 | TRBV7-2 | CASSPGGPRDTQYF | TGTGCCAGCAGCCCTGGAGGGCCAAGGGATACGCAGTATTTT
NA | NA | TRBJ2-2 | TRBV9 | CASSKPETGQNTGELFF | TGTGCCAGCAGCAAACCTGAGACGGGACAGAACACCGGGGAGCTGTTTTTT